The TCR beta chain under discussion was sequenced for a study of blood T cells in healthy people across ages. Study-level points and caveats: With age, beta diversity per million T cells declined roughly linearly, significantly by 40.

This clonotype was seen at least ten times. The antigen is not known. Through a sample-barcoded 5' primer and a J-beta primer mix, a second PCR was run for roughly 6 to 11 cycles. In TCRdb, the 5' RACE reads were re-called with MiXCR into one record per CDR3 protein. The sample holds about 930,000 distinct CDR3 sequences, approximately 32% seen once. This CDR3 has 14 amino acids. Trimming removed 7 bases from V and 2 bases from J, with 17 bases in between. The germline V gene encodes CDR1 SQVTM and CDR2 ANQGSEA. These data also featured in a second study, about T cells of mothers and their children. Per that paper: Maternal samples each gave over 8 million TCR beta CDR3 reads, and child samples approximately 3 million each. The output of TCR recombination is shaped by thymic selection similarly in related and unrelated pairs. The data showed no persistent microchimeric T cell clones.

The sequenced sample consisted of blood. The J gene is TRBJ1-2, the V gene TRBV29-1; D may be TRBD1 (5 bases). The source of this sequence is a woman in her 40s in good health. The CDR3 DNA reads as TGCAGCGCTGTTGGGGGGGACCTAAACTATGGCTACACCTTC. Protein: CSAVGGDLNYGYTF.